This T cell receptor beta chain was identified during a study of vaccination effects on CD4 cells after COVID-19. The wider study: Samples taken from a few convalescent patients early and late after vaccination were obtained.

Measured with immunoSEQ multiplex PCR; TCRdb has only the in-frame clones, and not every one. The repertoire holds 30,000 to 35,000 clones, about 68% seen once, with under 8% in the top ten. The CDR3 consists of 15 residues. V was trimmed by 1 base and J by 7 bases, leaving 17 bases between them. CDR1 and CDR2 (germline): SGHVS, FQNEAQ. A roughly ten-day culture period preceded the isolation of CD4+ T cells. The person had PCR-confirmed SARS-CoV-2 infection between March and December 2020. Participants got two doses of BNT162b2 or mRNA-1273 vaccine. For this clone: As yet, its antigen is unknown.

The sample in question was CD4+ T cells from PBMCs cultured without peptide, obtained after COVID-19 vaccination. J is TRBJ2-7 and V is TRBV7-8, with a possible D match to TRBD1 (5 bases). The TCR comes from a human donor who had a prior SARS-CoV-2 infection. CDR3 DNA sequence: TGTGCCAGCAGCTTAGGGAACCTTCAGGGTTCGGAGCAGTACTTC. Translation gives CASSLGNLQGSEQYF. Complete variable domain (other parts from reference TRBV7-8 and TRBJ2-7): GAGVSQSPRYKVAKRGQDVALRCDPISGHVSLFWYQQALGQGPEFLTYFQNEAQLDKSGLPSDRFFAERPEGSVSTLKIQRTQQEDSAVYLCASSLGNLQGSEQYFGPGTRLTVT.